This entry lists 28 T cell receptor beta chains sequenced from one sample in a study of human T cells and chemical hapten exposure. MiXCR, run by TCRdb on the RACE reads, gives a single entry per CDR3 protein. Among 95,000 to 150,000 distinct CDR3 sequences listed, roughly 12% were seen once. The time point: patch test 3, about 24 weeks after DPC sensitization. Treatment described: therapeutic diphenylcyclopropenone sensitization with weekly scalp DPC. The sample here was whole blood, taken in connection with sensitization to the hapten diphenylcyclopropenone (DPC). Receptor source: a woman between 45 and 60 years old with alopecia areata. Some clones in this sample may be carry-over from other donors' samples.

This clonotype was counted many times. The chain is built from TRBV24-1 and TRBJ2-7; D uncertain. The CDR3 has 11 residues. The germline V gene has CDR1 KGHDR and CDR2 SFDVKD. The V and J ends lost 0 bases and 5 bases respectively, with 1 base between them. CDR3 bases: TGTGCCACCAGTGATTTGCACGAGCAGTACTTC. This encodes CATSDLHEQYF.

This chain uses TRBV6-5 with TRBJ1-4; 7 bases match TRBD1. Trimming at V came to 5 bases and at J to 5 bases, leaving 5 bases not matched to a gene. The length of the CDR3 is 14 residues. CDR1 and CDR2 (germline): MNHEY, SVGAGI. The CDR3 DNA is TGTGCCAGCAGTATGGGGACAGTGAATGAAAAACTGTTTTTT. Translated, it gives CASSMGTVNEKLFF.

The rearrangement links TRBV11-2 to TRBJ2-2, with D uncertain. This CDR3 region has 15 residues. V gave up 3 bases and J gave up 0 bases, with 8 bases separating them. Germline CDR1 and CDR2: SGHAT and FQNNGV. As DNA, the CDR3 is TGTGCCAGCAGCTTTGGGTCCGCGAACACCGGGGAGCTGTTTTTT. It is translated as CASSFGSANTGELFF.

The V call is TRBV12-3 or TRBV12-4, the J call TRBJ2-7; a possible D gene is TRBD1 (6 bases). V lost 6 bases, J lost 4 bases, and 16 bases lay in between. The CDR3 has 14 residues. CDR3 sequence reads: CASRSDTGFYEQYF. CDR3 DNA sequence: TGTGCCAGCAGGTCCGACACAGGGTTTTACGAGCAGTACTTC.

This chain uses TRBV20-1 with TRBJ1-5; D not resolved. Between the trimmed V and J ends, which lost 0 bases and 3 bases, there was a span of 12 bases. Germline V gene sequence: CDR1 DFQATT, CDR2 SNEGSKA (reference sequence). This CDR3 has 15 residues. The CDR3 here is CSARDHRALNQPQHF. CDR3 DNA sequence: TGCAGTGCTAGAGATCACCGGGCCCTCAATCAGCCCCAGCATTTT.

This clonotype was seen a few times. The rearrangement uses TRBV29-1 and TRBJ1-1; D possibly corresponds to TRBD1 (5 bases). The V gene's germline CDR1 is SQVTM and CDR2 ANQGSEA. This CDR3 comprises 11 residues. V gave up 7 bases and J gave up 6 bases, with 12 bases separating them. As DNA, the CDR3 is TGCAGCGCCCGCAGGGACGCTGAAGCTTTCTTT. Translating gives CSARRDAEAFF.

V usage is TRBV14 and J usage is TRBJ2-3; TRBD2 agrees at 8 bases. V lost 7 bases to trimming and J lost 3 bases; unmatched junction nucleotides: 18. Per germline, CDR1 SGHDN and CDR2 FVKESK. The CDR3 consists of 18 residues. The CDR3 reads CASTWAAGGCSETDTQYF. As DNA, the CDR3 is TGTGCCAGCACCTGGGCCGCGGGAGGTTGTAGCGAGACAGATACGCAGTATTTT.

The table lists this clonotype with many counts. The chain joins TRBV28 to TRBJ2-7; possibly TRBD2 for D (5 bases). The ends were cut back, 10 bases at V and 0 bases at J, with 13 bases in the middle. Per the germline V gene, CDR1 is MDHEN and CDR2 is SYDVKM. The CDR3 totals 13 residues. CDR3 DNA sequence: TGTGCCACCATGTTAGGGAGCTCCTACGAGCAGTACTTC. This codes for CATMLGSSYEQYF. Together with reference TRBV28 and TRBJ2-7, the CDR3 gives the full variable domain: DVKVTQSSRYLVKRTGEKVFLECVQDMDHENMFWYRQDPGLGLRLIYFSYDVKMKEKGDIPEGYSVSREKKERFSLILESASTNQTSMYLCATMLGSSYEQYFGPGTRLTVT.

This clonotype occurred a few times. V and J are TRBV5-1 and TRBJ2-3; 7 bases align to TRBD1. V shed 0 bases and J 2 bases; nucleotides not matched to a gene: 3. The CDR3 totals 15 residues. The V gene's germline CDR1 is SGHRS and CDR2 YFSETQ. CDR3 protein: CASSLGGTVTDTQYF. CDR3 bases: TGCGCCAGCAGCTTGGGAGGGACAGTCACAGATACGCAGTATTTT. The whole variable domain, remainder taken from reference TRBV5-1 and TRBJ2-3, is KAGVTQTPRYLIKTRGQQVTLSCSPISGHRSVSWYQQTPGQGLQFLFEYFSETQRNKGNFPGRFSGRQFSNSRSEMNVSTLELGDSALYLCASSLGGTVTDTQYFGPGTRLTVL.

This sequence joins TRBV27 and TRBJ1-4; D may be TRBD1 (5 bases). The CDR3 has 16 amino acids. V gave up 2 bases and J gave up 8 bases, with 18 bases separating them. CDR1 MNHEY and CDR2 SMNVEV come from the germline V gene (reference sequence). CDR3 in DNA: TGTGCCAGCAGTTTAATGGGGCGCCGCGGTAGAGAAAAACTGTTTTTT. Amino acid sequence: CASSLMGRRGREKLFF.

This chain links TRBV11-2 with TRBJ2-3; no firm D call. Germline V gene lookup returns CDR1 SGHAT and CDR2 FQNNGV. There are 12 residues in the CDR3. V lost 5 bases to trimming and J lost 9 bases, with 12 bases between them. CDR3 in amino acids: CASSLDLTTQYF. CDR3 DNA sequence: TGTGCCAGCAGCCTTGACCTTACAACGCAGTATTTT.

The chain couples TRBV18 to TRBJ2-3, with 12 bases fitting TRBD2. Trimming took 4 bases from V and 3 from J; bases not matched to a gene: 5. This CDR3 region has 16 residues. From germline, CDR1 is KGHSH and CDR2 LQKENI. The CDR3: CASSLLAGGPTDTQYF. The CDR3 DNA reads TGTGCCAGCTCACTCCTAGCGGGAGGGCCAACAGATACGCAGTATTTT.

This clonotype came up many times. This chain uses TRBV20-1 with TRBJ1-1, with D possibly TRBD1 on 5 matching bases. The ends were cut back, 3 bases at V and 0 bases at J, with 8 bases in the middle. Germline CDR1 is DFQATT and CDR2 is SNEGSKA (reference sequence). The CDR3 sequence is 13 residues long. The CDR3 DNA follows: TGCAGTGCTAGTGTGACAGTGAACACTGAAGCTTTCTTT. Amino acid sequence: CSASVTVNTEAFF.

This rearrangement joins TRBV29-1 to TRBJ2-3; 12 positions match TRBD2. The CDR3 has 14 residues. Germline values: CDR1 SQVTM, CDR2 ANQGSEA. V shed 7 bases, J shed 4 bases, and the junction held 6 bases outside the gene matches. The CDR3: CSAPTSGSSDTQYF. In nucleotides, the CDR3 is TGCAGCGCTCCGACTAGCGGGAGCTCAGATACGCAGTATTTT.

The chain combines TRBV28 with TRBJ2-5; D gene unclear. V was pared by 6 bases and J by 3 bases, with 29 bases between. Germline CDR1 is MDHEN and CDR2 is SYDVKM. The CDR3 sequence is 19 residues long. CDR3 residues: CASSSPVYRREGSEETQYF. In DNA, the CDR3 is TGTGCCAGCAGCTCCCCGGTATACAGAAGGGAAGGTTCCGAAGAGACCCAGTACTTC.

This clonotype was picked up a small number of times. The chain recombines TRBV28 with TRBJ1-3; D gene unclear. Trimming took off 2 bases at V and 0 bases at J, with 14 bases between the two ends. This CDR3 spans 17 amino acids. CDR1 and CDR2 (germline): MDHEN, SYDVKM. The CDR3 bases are TGTGCCAGCAGTTTACTCCAGCCCCGCGTCTCTGGAAACACCATATATTTT. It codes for CASSLLQPRVSGNTIYF.

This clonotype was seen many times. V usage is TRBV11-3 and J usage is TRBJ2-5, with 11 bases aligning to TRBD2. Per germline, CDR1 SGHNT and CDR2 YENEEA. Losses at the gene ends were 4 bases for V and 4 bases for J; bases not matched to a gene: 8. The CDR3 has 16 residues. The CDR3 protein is CASSSSTSGNPETQYF. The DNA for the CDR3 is TGTGCCAGCAGCTCATCGACTAGCGGGAACCCAGAGACCCAGTACTTC.

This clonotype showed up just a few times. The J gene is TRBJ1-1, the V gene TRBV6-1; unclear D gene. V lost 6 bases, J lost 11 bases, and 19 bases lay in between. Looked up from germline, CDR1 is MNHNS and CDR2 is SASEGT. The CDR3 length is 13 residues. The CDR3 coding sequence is TGTGCCAGCAGGCCTCCCCAACGTGTCGAGGCTTTCTTT. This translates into CASRPPQRVEAFF.

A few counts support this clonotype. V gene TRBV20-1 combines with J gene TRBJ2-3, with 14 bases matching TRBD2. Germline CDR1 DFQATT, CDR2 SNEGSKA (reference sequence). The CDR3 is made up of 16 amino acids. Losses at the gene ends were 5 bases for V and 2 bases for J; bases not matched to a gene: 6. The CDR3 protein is CSAGMTSGRVTDTQYF. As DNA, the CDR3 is TGCAGTGCTGGGATGACTAGCGGGAGGGTCACAGATACGCAGTATTTT.

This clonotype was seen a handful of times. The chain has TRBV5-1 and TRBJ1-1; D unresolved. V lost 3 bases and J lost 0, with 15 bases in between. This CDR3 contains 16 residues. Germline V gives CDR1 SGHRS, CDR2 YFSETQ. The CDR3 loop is CASSSKAHRMNTEAFF. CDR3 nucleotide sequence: TGCGCCAGCAGCTCTAAAGCCCACCGTATGAACACTGAAGCTTTCTTT.

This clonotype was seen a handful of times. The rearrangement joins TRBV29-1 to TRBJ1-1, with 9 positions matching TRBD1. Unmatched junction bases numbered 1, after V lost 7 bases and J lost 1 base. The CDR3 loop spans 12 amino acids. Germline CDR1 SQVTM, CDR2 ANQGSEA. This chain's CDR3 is CSGGQGNTEAFF. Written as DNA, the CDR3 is TGCAGCGGGGGACAGGGGAACACTGAAGCTTTCTTT.

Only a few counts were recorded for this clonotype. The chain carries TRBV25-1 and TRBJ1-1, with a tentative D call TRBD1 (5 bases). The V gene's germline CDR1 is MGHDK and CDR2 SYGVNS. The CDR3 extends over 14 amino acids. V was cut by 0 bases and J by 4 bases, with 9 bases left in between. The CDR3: CASSEYRDATEAFF. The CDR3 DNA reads TGTGCCAGCAGTGAATACAGGGACGCCACTGAAGCTTTCTTT.

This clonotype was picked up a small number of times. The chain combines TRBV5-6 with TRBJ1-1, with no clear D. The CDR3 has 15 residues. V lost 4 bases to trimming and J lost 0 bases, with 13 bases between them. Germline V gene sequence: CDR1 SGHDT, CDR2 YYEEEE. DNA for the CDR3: TGTGCCAGCAGCCCAATCTATAATCTGAACACTGAAGCTTTCTTT. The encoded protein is CASSPIYNLNTEAFF.

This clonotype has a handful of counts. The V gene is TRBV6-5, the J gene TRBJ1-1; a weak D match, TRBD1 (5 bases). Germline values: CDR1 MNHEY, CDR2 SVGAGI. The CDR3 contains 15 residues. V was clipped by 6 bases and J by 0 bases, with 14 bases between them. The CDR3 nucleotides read TGTGCCAGCAGCCACGGGGCAGCCCTGAACACTGAAGCTTTCTTT. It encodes CASSHGAALNTEAFF.

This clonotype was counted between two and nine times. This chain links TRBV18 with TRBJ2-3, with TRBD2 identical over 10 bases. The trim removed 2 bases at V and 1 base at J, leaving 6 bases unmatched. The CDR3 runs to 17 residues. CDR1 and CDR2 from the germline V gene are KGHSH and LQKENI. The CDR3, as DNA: TGTGCCAGCTCACCAGGGTCTAGCGGGGGCCGCACAGATACGCAGTATTTT. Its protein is CASSPGSSGGRTDTQYF.

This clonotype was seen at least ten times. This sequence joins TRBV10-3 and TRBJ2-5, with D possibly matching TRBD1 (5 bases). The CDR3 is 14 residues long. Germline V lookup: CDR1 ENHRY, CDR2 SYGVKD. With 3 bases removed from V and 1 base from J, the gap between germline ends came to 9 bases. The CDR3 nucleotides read TGTGCCATCAGTGACCCTGACAGCCAAGAGACCCAGTACTTC. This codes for CAISDPDSQETQYF.

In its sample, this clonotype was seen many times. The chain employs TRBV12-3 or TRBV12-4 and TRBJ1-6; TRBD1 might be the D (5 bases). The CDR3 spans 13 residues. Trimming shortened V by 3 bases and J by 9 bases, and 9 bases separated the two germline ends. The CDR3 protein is CASSFGTSSPLHF. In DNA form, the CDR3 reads TGTGCCAGCAGTTTTGGGACCTCTTCACCCCTCCACTTT.

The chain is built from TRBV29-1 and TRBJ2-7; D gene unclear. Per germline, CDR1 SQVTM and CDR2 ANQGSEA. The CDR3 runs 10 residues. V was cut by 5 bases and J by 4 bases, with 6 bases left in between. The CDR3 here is CSVRDYEQYF. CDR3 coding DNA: TGCAGCGTTCGCGATTACGAGCAGTACTTC.